Sequencing of this T cell receptor (beta chain) was carried out in a study of T cells in Graves' hyperthyroidism and ophthalmopathy. Germline V CDR1 and CDR2: MNHEY, SMNVEV (reference sequence). CDR3 size: 15 residues. The study, taken as a whole, reports: The model foresaw ophthalmopathy a median around seven months prior to onset. Appearing also in blood were most of the thyroid clonotypes expanded above 0.001.

About this clonotype: Antigen: not known. A read error may produce the germline difference seen at one junction end.

For the diagnoses, clinical symptoms, serum thyroxine and TRAb, thyroid ultrasound and orbital computed tomography were used. Each 10 ml fresh peripheral blood draw supplied the PBMCs. What was amplified from RNA transcripts were TCR beta CDR3 regions. In the first-round RT-PCR of the TCR CDR3, the HTBI primer set was used. From the multiplex PCR reads, TCRdb called clonotypes with MiXCR, one entry per CDR3 protein. The top ten clones hold roughly 15% of a sample with 530,000 or so distinct CDR3 sequences, roughly 15% of them seen once. The chain has TRBV27 and TRBJ2-1; 11 bases agree with TRBD2. This TCR came from a woman between 18 and 29 years old with Graves' ophthalmopathy. The sample taken for sequencing was blood. The CDR3 loop is CASSFGLAGYNGQFF. CDR3 in DNA: TGTGCCAGCAGTTTCGGACTAGCGGGCTACAATGGGCAGTTCTTC.